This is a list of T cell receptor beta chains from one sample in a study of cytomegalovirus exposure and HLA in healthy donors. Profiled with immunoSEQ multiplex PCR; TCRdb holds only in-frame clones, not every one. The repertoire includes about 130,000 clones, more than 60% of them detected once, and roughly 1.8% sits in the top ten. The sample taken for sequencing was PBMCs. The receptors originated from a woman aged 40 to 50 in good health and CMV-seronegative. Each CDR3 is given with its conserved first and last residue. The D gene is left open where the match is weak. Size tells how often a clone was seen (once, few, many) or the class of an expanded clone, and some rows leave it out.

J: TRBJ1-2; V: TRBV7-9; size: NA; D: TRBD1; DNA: TGTGCCAGCAGCTTAGATCGGGACAGGGCGGCCTATGGCTACACCTTC; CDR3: CASSLDRDRAAYGYTF
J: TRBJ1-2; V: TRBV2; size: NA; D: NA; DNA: TGTGCCAGCAGTGGGGCAGGGAACTATGGCTACACCTTC; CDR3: CASSGAGNYGYTF
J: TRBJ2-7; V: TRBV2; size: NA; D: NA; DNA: TGTGCCAGCAGAGAGGGGGCCTACGAGCAGTACTTC; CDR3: CASREGAYEQYF
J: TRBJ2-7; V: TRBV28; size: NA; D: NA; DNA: TGTGCCAGCAGTGGCCCAGGGCAGTTCTACGAGCAGTACTTC; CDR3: CASSGPGQFYEQYF
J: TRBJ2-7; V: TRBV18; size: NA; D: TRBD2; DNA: TGTGCCAGCTCACCCAGCGGGAGCTCCTACGAGCAGTACTTC; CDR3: CASSPSGSSYEQYF
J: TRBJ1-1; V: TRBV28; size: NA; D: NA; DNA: TGTGCCAGCAGTAACCGGGAGGGAACTTTCTTT; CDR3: CASSNREGTFF
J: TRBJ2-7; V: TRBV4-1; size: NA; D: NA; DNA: TGCGCCAGCAGCCAAGATGCCGGAGTATATTACGAGCAGTACTTC; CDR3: CASSQDAGVYYEQYF
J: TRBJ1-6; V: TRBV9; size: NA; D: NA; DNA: TGTGCCAGCAGCGTAGGCCCAGAGGTTATGACACCCCTCCACTTT; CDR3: CASSVGPEVMTPLHF
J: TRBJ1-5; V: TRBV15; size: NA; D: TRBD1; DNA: TGTGCCACCAGTCGATTCACGGGACAGGGGGAATATAGCAATCAGCCCCAGCATTTT; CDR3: CATSRFTGQGEYSNQPQHF
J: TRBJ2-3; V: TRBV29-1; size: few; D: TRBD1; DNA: TGCAGCGTGGGACAGACACAAACTAGCACAGATACGCAGTATTTT; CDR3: CSVGQTQTSTDTQYF
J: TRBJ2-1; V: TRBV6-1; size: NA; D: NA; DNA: TGTGCCAGCAGTGAGTCGCAGATCTCCTACAATGAGCAGTTCTTC; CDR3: CASSESQISYNEQFF
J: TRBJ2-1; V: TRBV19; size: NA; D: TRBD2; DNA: TGTGCCAGTAGTATCGGACTAGCGAGGGAGCAGTTCTTC; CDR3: CASSIGLAREQFF
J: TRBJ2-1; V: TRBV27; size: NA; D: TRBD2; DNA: TGTGCCAGTCGGACTAGCGGGAGGAACAATGAGCAGTTCTTC; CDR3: CASRTSGRNNEQFF
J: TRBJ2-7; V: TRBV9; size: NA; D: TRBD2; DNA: TGTGCCAGCAGCGAACAACCAGGACTAGCGGGAGAGACCTACGAGCAGTACTTC; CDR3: CASSEQPGLAGETYEQYF
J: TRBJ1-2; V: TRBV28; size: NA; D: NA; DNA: TGTGCCAGCAGTTTTGCTGGAGGGGACTATGGCTACACCTTC; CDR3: CASSFAGGDYGYTF
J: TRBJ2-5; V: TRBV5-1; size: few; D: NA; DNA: TGCGCCAGCAGCTTGGTTGGAGGGGGCGGTGAGCAGTACTTC; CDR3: CASSLVGGGGEQYF
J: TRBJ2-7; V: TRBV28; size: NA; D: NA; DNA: TGTGCCAGCAGTACCAGGGTTTACGAGCAGTACTTC; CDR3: CASSTRVYEQYF
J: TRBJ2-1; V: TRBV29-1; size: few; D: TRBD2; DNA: TGCAGCGTGAGGGCGGGAGGGACCTACAATGAGCAGTTCTTC; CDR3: CSVRAGGTYNEQFF
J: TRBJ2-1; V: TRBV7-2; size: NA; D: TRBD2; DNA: TGTGCCAGCAGCTTATGGAGTAGCGGGAGCTCCTACAATGAGCAGTTCTTC; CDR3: CASSLWSSGSSYNEQFF
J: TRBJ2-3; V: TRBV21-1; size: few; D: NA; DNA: TGTGCCAGCAGCCCGGGACTAGCGGGAGGGCCTGATACGCAGTATTTT; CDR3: CASSPGLAGGPDTQYF
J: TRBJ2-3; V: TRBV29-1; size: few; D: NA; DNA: TGCAGCGTCGATGACCCCCGGCGGACAGATACGCAGTATTTT; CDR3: CSVDDPRRTDTQYF
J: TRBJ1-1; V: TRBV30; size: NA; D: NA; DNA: TGTGCCTGGAGTGTACAGCCAAACACTGAAGCTTTCTTT; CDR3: CAWSVQPNTEAFF
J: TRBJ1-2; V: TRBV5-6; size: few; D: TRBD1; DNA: TGTGCCAGCAGCTTGGCAGGAGACAGGGAGGCCTATGGCTACACCTTC; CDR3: CASSLAGDREAYGYTF
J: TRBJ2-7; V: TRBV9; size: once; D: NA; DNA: TGTGCCAGCAGCGTAGCGCCGAACGTCGGGAGCCCGTACTTC; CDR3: CASSVAPNVGSPYF
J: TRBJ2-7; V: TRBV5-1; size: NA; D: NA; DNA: TGCGCCAGCAGCTCGAAGCCAAAAAGTTCTAGCGAGCCCTACGAGCAGTACTTC; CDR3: CASSSKPKSSSEPYEQYF
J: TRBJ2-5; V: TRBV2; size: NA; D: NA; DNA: TGTGCCAGCAGTGTAAACAGGCAAGAGACCCAGTACTTC; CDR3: CASSVNRQETQYF
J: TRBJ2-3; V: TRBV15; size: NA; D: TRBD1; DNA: TGTGCCACCGGGACAGGGGGCGAGGCAGATACGCAGTATTTT; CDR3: CATGTGGEADTQYF
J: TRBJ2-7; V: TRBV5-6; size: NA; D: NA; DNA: TGTGCCAGCAGCCGATCCGGGACTCCTACCTCCGAGCAGTACTTC; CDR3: CASSRSGTPTSEQYF
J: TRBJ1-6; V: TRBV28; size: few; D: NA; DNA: TGTGCCAGCAAAGCAGGGGAGATTTCACCCCTCCACTTT; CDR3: CASKAGEISPLHF
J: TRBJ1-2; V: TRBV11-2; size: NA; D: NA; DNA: TGTGCCAGCAGCTTCTCGGCAGGGGACTATGGCTACACCTTC; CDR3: CASSFSAGDYGYTF
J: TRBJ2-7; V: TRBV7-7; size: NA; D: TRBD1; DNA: TGTGCCAGCAGCCCAGACAGGGTTTCGTACGAGCAGTACTTC; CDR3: CASSPDRVSYEQYF
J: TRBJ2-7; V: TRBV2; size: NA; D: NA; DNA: TGTGCCAGCAGCGATGACAGCTACGAGCAGTACTTC; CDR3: CASSDDSYEQYF
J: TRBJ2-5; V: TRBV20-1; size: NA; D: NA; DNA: TGCAGTGCCAGGCTTGAGACCCAGTACTTC; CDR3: CSARLETQYF
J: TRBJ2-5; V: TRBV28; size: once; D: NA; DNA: TGTGCCAGCAGAGACGACGACCTCGGACTCCTAGCCCAGTACTTC; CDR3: CASRDDDLGLLAQYF
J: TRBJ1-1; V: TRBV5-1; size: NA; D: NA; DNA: TGCGCCAGCAGCTTGAACTACGTCACTGAAGCTTTCTTT; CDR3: CASSLNYVTEAFF
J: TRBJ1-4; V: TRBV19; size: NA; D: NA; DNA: TGTGCCAGTAGTTCGCAAAGACGGCTCACGGGTGAAAAACTGTTTTTT; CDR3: CASSSQRRLTGEKLFF
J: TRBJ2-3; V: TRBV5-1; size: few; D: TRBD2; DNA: TGCGCCAGCGCCTCATCGACTAGCTCTAGCACAGATACGCAGTATTTT; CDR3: CASASSTSSSTDTQYF
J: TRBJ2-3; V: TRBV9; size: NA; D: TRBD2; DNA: TGTGCCAGCAGCGTAGGTGCTAGCGGGACCACAGATACGCAGTATTTT; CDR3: CASSVGASGTTDTQYF
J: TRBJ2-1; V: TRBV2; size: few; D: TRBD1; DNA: TGTGCCAGCAGTGGGGACAGCTCCTACAATGAGCAGTTCTTC; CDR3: CASSGDSSYNEQFF
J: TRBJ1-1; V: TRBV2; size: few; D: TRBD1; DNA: TGTGCCAGCAGGACAGGGACGAGCACTGAAGCTTTCTTT; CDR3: CASRTGTSTEAFF
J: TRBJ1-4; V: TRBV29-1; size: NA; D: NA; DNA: TGCAGACCGTGGGAGGAAAAACTGTTTTTT; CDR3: CRPWEEKLFF
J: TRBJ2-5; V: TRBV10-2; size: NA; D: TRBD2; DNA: TGCGCCAGCAGTGAGAGGCGGCAGGGAGGGGAGCAGTACTTC; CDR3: CASSERRQGGEQYF
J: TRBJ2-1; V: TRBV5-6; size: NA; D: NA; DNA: TGTGCCAGCAGCCTCCAAGGGGGAACGGTCGGCAATGAGCAGTTCTTC; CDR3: CASSLQGGTVGNEQFF
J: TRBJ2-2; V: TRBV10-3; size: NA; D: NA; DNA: TGTGCCATCAGGCAAGGAGGTAGTGCCGGGGAGCTGTTTTTT; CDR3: CAIRQGGSAGELFF
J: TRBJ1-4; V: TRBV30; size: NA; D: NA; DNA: TGTGCCTGGGCACAGGGATCTAATGAAAAACTGTTTTTT; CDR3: CAWAQGSNEKLFF
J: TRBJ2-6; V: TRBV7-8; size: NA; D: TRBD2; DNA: TGTGCCAGCAGACCTTTCGGGACTAGCGGGAGACGTCTGGGAGGGGCCAACGTCCTGACTTTC; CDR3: CASRPFGTSGRRLGGANVLTF
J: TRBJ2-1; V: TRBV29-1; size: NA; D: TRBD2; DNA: TGCAGCTTGAAGCGGGGGGGCGGCAATGAGCAGTTCTTC; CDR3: CSLKRGGGNEQFF
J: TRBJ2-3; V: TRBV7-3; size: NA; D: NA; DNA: TGTGCCAGCAGCCAAGCTGGTAGCACAGATACGCAGTATTTT; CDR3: CASSQAGSTDTQYF
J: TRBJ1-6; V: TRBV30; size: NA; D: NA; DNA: TGTGCCTGGAGTATCGGTACACCCCTCCACTTT; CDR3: CAWSIGTPLHF
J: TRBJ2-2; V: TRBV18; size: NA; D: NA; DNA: TGTGCCAGCTCGACAGGGAACACCGGGGAGCTGTTTTTT; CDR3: CASSTGNTGELFF
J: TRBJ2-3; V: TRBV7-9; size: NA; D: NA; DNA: TGTGCCAGCAGCTTATTCCAGGATGCCACAGATACGCAGTATTTT; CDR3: CASSLFQDATDTQYF
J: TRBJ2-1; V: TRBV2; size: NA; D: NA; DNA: TGTGCCACCTTGAGCGACAATGAGCAGTTCTTC; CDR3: CATLSDNEQFF
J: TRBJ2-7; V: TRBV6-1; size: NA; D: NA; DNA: TGTGCCAGCAACCCCTTGACCTGGCAGGGAAACGAGCAGTACTTC; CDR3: CASNPLTWQGNEQYF